This T cell receptor beta chain was observed in a study of cytomegalovirus exposure and HLA in healthy donors. Findings of the study overall: The tendency of first-cohort TCR clusters to co-occur in the 100 to 150 validation repertoires emerged from a later analysis. The study recorded 150 to 200 TCR beta chains that were cytomegalovirus-associated.

Comment on this clone: Its target is not known.

Trimming removed 3 bases at V and 1 base at J, with 6 bases between. This CDR3 region has 13 residues. Germline V gene sequence: CDR1 MDHEN, CDR2 SYDVKM. Repertoires were generated with immunoSEQ multiplex PCR, while TCRdb's copy carries only in-frame clones and drops some. The sample holds about 72,000 clones; 94% are singletons and the top ten take around 1.9%. This TCR came from a woman aged 18-35 years in good health and CMV-seropositive. The sample consisted of PBMCs. The J gene is TRBJ1-2, the V gene TRBV28; possibly TRBD1 for D (5 bases). The CDR3 coding sequence is TGTGCCAGCAGTTTGACAGTTAACTATGGCTACACCTTC. Protein sequence: CASSLTVNYGYTF.